The rows below give T cell receptor beta chains drawn from one sample of a study of cytomegalovirus exposure and HLA in healthy donors. Produced via immunoSEQ multiplex PCR; TCRdb's table is partial and in-frame only. Of roughly 180,000 clones detected, 65% to 85% appear once; the ten largest clones hold about 3%. The sequencing input was PBMCs. These receptor sequences come from a female donor in good health and CMV-seronegative. CDR3s include the opening cysteine and the closing phenylalanine or tryptophan. The order of the fields is CDR3 DNA, CDR3 protein, J gene, V gene, clone size, D gene. A D gene is named only where the DNA matches it firmly. Not every row has a clone size; where given, it reads once, few, many or a size class.

CDR3nt: TGCACCAGCAGATTACGGGCGAGCGGGGGCCAAGAGACCCAGTACTTC
CDR3aa: CTSRLRASGGQETQYF
j_gene: TRBJ2-5
v_gene: TRBV1
abundance: .
d_gene: .

CDR3nt: TGCGCCAGCAGCCAAGACGACAGGGGATACGAGCAGTACTTC
CDR3aa: CASSQDDRGYEQYF
j_gene: TRBJ2-7
v_gene: TRBV4-3
abundance: .
d_gene: TRBD1

CDR3nt: TGTGCCAGCAGCCCACGAGACGGTAGAGGGTATGTGAGTCAGCCCCAGCATTTT
CDR3aa: CASSPRDGRGYVSQPQHF
j_gene: TRBJ1-5
v_gene: TRBV7-3
abundance: few
d_gene: .

CDR3nt: TGTGCCACTAAGGACAGGGGGCAGGATACGCAGTATTTT
CDR3aa: CATKDRGQDTQYF
j_gene: TRBJ2-3
v_gene: TRBV10-3
abundance: .
d_gene: TRBD1

CDR3nt: TGTGCCACCCCCGGGGTAGCGGGAGAACGGCAGTACTTC
CDR3aa: CATPGVAGERQYF
j_gene: TRBJ2-7
v_gene: TRBV6-1
abundance: .
d_gene: TRBD2

CDR3nt: TGTGCCAGCAGCTTCGGGGGGGGACAGGGAGGCGGCTACACCTTC
CDR3aa: CASSFGGGQGGGYTF
j_gene: TRBJ1-2
v_gene: TRBV7-2
abundance: .
d_gene: TRBD1

CDR3nt: TGTGCCATCAGTGAGTCTTGGCTAGCGGATTCCTACGAGCAGTACTTC
CDR3aa: CAISESWLADSYEQYF
j_gene: TRBJ2-7
v_gene: TRBV10-3
abundance: .
d_gene: TRBD2

CDR3nt: TGTGCCAGTTCGACAGGGAGAGGAGACACTGAAGCTTTCTTT
CDR3aa: CASSTGRGDTEAFF
j_gene: TRBJ1-1
v_gene: TRBV19
abundance: few
d_gene: TRBD1

CDR3nt: TGTGCCAGCAGTCGTGGCCCCGGGACAGGGCTACAAAACACTGAAGCTTTCTTT
CDR3aa: CASSRGPGTGLQNTEAFF
j_gene: TRBJ1-1
v_gene: TRBV9
abundance: .
d_gene: TRBD1

CDR3nt: TGCAGCGTTCGACAGGGAACTAGCTCCTACAATGAGCAGTTCTTC
CDR3aa: CSVRQGTSSYNEQFF
j_gene: TRBJ2-1
v_gene: TRBV29-1
abundance: .
d_gene: TRBD1

CDR3nt: TGCGCCAGCAGCTTGGCCGGCGGGAGGGCCGACGGGGAGCTGTTTTTT
CDR3aa: CASSLAGGRADGELFF
j_gene: TRBJ2-2
v_gene: TRBV5-1
abundance: .
d_gene: TRBD2

CDR3nt: TGTGCCAGCAGTGAAGTATCAGACATTGCCTACGAGCAGTACTTC
CDR3aa: CASSEVSDIAYEQYF
j_gene: TRBJ2-7
v_gene: TRBV2
abundance: .
d_gene: .

CDR3nt: TGTGCCAGCAGCGTAGGGGGGGGACTCCTCTACAATGAGCAGTTCTTC
CDR3aa: CASSVGGGLLYNEQFF
j_gene: TRBJ2-1
v_gene: TRBV9
abundance: once
d_gene: TRBD2

CDR3nt: TGTGCCAGCAGTCCCACGGACAGTTTCAGCTACACCTTC
CDR3aa: CASSPTDSFSYTF
j_gene: TRBJ1-2
v_gene: TRBV6-5
abundance: .
d_gene: .

CDR3nt: TGTGCCAGCAGTTCATCCTCCGGGGGACAGGTTAAAGCTTTCTTT
CDR3aa: CASSSSSGGQVKAFF
j_gene: TRBJ1-1
v_gene: TRBV28
abundance: .
d_gene: TRBD1

CDR3nt: TGCAGCGTTGGGGCAGGGTGGGGCATGAACACTGAAGCTTTCTTT
CDR3aa: CSVGAGWGMNTEAFF
j_gene: TRBJ1-1
v_gene: TRBV29-1
abundance: few
d_gene: .

CDR3nt: TGTGCCAGCAGCTTAGGAACAGGGGGAGGCAATCAGCCCCAGCATTTT
CDR3aa: CASSLGTGGGNQPQHF
j_gene: TRBJ1-5
v_gene: TRBV7-9
abundance: .
d_gene: TRBD1

CDR3nt: TGTGCCAGCAGGGACAGGGGAGCAGATGGCTACACCTTC
CDR3aa: CASRDRGADGYTF
j_gene: TRBJ1-2
v_gene: TRBV28
abundance: few
d_gene: TRBD1

CDR3nt: TGTGCTAGTGGTTTAACGGGACACCGCAATCAGCCCCAGCATTTT
CDR3aa: CASGLTGHRNQPQHF
j_gene: TRBJ1-5
v_gene: TRBV12-5
abundance: .
d_gene: .

CDR3nt: TGTGCCAGCAGTTCACTAGCGGGTGGGCTGTTTTTT
CDR3aa: CASSSLAGGLFF
j_gene: TRBJ2-2
v_gene: TRBV27
abundance: .
d_gene: TRBD2

CDR3nt: TGTGCTAGTGGTCCCCCTCGCATGTCTAGCAGCTCCTACAATGAGCAGTTCTTC
CDR3aa: CASGPPRMSSSSYNEQFF
j_gene: TRBJ2-1
v_gene: TRBV12-5
abundance: .
d_gene: .

CDR3nt: TGTGCCAGCACCCTCCGACTAACGGAGACCCAGTACTTC
CDR3aa: CASTLRLTETQYF
j_gene: TRBJ2-5
v_gene: TRBV6-1
abundance: few
d_gene: .

CDR3nt: TGTGCCAGCAGCTTAGTAGGAGGAGACCCTTTTGTAGCTTTCTTT
CDR3aa: CASSLVGGDPFVAFF
j_gene: TRBJ1-1
v_gene: TRBV11-2
abundance: .
d_gene: .

CDR3nt: TGTGCCAGCAGTTCCGCTCATGGCCTAGGGCCCCAGCATTTT
CDR3aa: CASSSAHGLGPQHF
j_gene: TRBJ1-5
v_gene: TRBV28
abundance: .
d_gene: .

CDR3nt: TGTGCCAGCAGCGGGGGGGGTCTCTCGGCAGATACGCAGTATTTT
CDR3aa: CASSGGGLSADTQYF
j_gene: TRBJ2-3
v_gene: TRBV2
abundance: .
d_gene: TRBD2

CDR3nt: TGTGCCAGCAGCCTCAAAGGAGCGGGCTGGGAGCTGTTTTTT
CDR3aa: CASSLKGAGWELFF
j_gene: TRBJ2-2
v_gene: TRBV9
abundance: .
d_gene: .

CDR3nt: TGTGCCAGCAGCCCACTACAAGAGACCCAGTACTTC
CDR3aa: CASSPLQETQYF
j_gene: TRBJ2-5
v_gene: TRBV5-5
abundance: .
d_gene: .

CDR3nt: TGTGCCAGCAGCGCGGGGGGGCGGGAGACCCAGTACTTC
CDR3aa: CASSAGGRETQYF
j_gene: TRBJ2-5
v_gene: TRBV9
abundance: .
d_gene: TRBD2

CDR3nt: TGTGCCAGCAGCGACCGACTAGCGGGGGGTCGGGACAATGAGCAGTTCTTC
CDR3aa: CASSDRLAGGRDNEQFF
j_gene: TRBJ2-1
v_gene: TRBV9
abundance: .
d_gene: TRBD2

CDR3nt: TGTGCCAGCAACCGACTAGCGGCAACCTTGGACAATGAGCAGTTCTTC
CDR3aa: CASNRLAATLDNEQFF
j_gene: TRBJ2-1
v_gene: TRBV27
abundance: .
d_gene: TRBD2

CDR3nt: TGTGCCAGCAGTTTACAAACCGGTTCCTACAATGAGCAGTTCTTC
CDR3aa: CASSLQTGSYNEQFF
j_gene: TRBJ2-1
v_gene: TRBV28
abundance: .
d_gene: .